This is a list of T cell receptor beta chains from one sample in a study of T-cell memory formation after mild COVID-19. TCRdb processed the 5' RACE reads anew with MiXCR; each CDR3 protein has one entry. The sample comprises almost 550,000 distinct CDR3 sequences, roughly 22% of which are singletons, and under 15% rests with the top ten. Sequenced input: PBMCs or a T cell subset sorted from them (not recorded which). The receptors shown here come from an adult woman who had mild COVID-19 (a few samples of this study predate the infection). Cell type and time point are not known. Each CDR3 is given with its conserved first and last residue. The D gene is left open where the match is weak. Clone size is stated in some rows and not others, as once, few, many or a class when expanded.

v_gene,len,abundance,j_gene,d_gene,CDR3nt,CDR3aa
TRBV18,15,few,TRBJ1-1,NA,TGTGCCAGCTCACCTGCGGGGACTAGAGGGACTGAAGCTTTCTTT,CASSPAGTRGTEAFF
TRBV7-9,15,few,TRBJ2-3,TRBD1,TGTGCCAGCAGCCGCGGGACAGGGGACACAGATACGCAGTATTTT,CASSRGTGDTDTQYF
TRBV7-9,14,few,TRBJ2-2,TRBD2,TGTGCCAGCTCTGCTAGCGGGGCCACCGGGGAGCTGTTTTTT,CASSASGATGELFF
TRBV7-8,16,NA,TRBJ2-5,TRBD1,TGTGCCAGCAGCCAGGCCCGGACAGGGGTGGGAGAGACCCAGTACTTC,CASSQARTGVGETQYF
TRBV7-3,16,NA,TRBJ2-3,TRBD2,TGTGCCAGCAGCTCAGGAACCCCGGGACTAGCAGATACGCAGTATTTT,CASSSGTPGLADTQYF
TRBV12-3/TRBV12-4,13,NA,TRBJ2-7,NA,TGTGCCAGCAGTTTACTACGGGGATACGAGCAGTACTTC,CASSLLRGYEQYF
TRBV4-1,15,few,TRBJ2-7,NA,TGCGCCAGCAGCCAAGATCGAGACACCTCCTACGAGCAGTACTTC,CASSQDRDTSYEQYF
TRBV28,15,NA,TRBJ2-6,NA,TGTGCCAGCAGGGACAGCTCCGCTGGGGCCAACGTCCTGACTTTC,CASRDSSAGANVLTF
TRBV7-9,13,NA,TRBJ2-5,NA,TGTGCCAGCAGCTTGAGCCTGGTGGAGACCCAGTACTTC,CASSLSLVETQYF
TRBV11-3,15,NA,TRBJ2-3,TRBD2,TGTGCCAGCAGCACACTAGCGGGGGGGCCAGATACGCAGTATTTT,CASSTLAGGPDTQYF
TRBV5-4,14,few,TRBJ1-1,NA,TGTGCCAGCAGCGCCGGGGGGGTGAGGACTGAAGCTTTCTTT,CASSAGGVRTEAFF
TRBV5-1,15,few,TRBJ1-1,TRBD1,TGCGCCAGCAGCTTGACCGGACAGGGCGTTGCTGAAGCTTTCTTT,CASSLTGQGVAEAFF
TRBV5-1,16,NA,TRBJ2-1,NA,TGCGCCAGCAGCTTGGATTGGGGACTCGGGCACAATGAGCAGTTCTTC,CASSLDWGLGHNEQFF
TRBV12-3/TRBV12-4,15,few,TRBJ2-5,NA,TGTGCCAGCAGTTCTCCGACAGCTCCACAAGAGACCCAGTACTTC,CASSSPTAPQETQYF
TRBV5-1,14,few,TRBJ1-3,NA,TGCGCCAGCGCACCTACTTCCTCTGGAAACACCATATATTTT,CASAPTSSGNTIYF
TRBV5-1,15,once,TRBJ2-2,TRBD2,TGCGCCAGCAGCTCCCGGGAGGCGGGTACCGGGGAGCTGTTTTTT,CASSSREAGTGELFF
TRBV6-6,12,NA,TRBJ1-4,NA,TGTGCCAGCAGTCCCCGACAGGAAAAACTGTTTTTT,CASSPRQEKLFF
TRBV18,15,many,TRBJ2-3,NA,TGTGCCAGCTCACCAGCAGGGCTTAGCACAGATACGCAGTATTTT,CASSPAGLSTDTQYF
TRBV7-8,18,NA,TRBJ2-2,TRBD2,TGTGCCAGCAGCTTAGCTAGCGGGAGGTCAATTAGGGCCGGGGAGCTGTTTTTT,CASSLASGRSIRAGELFF
TRBV24-1,15,few,TRBJ2-1,NA,TGTGCCACCAGTGATGGACTGTCCTCCTACAATGAGCAGTTCTTC,CATSDGLSSYNEQFF
TRBV25-1,13,few,TRBJ2-7,NA,TGTGCCAGCGTCGGACAGTACTCCTACGAGCAGTACTTC,CASVGQYSYEQYF
TRBV12-3/TRBV12-4,16,NA,TRBJ1-5,TRBD1,TGTGCCAGCAGTCGAGATACAGGGGTAGACGATCAGCCCCAGCATTTT,CASSRDTGVDDQPQHF
TRBV19,15,few,TRBJ1-2,TRBD1,TGTGCCAGCCGTATGAAGACAGGGGCTTCCATGGGCTACACCTTC,CASRMKTGASMGYTF
TRBV27,18,few,TRBJ2-1,TRBD2,TGTGCCAGCAGTTTAGGGACTAGCGGGAGGGCCGGCTACAATGAGCAGTTCTTC,CASSLGTSGRAGYNEQFF
TRBV6-5,14,NA,TRBJ1-5,TRBD1,TGTGCCAGCAGTTACGACAGGGGAGGTCAGCCCCAGCATTTT,CASSYDRGGQPQHF
TRBV4-2,15,NA,TRBJ1-2,TRBD1,TGTGCCAGCAGCCTACCACAAAGGGGGCCCTATGGCTACACCTTC,CASSLPQRGPYGYTF
TRBV5-1,13,NA,TRBJ2-5,NA,TGCGCCAGCAGCTATGGGGGGAAAGAGACCCAGTACTTC,CASSYGGKETQYF
TRBV24-1,18,NA,TRBJ2-1,TRBD2,TGTGCCACCAGTGATTCCCTAGCGGGAGGACCTATCTACAATGAGCAGTTCTTC,CATSDSLAGGPIYNEQFF
TRBV12-3/TRBV12-4,11,many,TRBJ2-1,NA,TGTGCCAGCAGCACGGCCCCTGAGCAGTTCTTC,CASSTAPEQFF
TRBV7-9,15,NA,TRBJ2-7,TRBD2,TGTGCCAGCAGCGGTACTAGCGGGAGTCTTAACGAGCAGTACTTC,CASSGTSGSLNEQYF
TRBV4-3,15,few,TRBJ2-4,TRBD2,TGCGCCAGCAGCCAAGATCGGGGGGTTAGCGGCATTCAGTACTTC,CASSQDRGVSGIQYF
TRBV9,15,NA,TRBJ1-4,TRBD1,TGTGCCAGCAGCGTAGCCTCAGGGGGAGGTGAAAAACTGTTTTTT,CASSVASGGGEKLFF
TRBV7-2,15,NA,TRBJ2-1,NA,TGTGCCAGCAGCTTATGGCGGGACTCCTACACTGAGCAGTTCTTC,CASSLWRDSYTEQFF
TRBV7-9,11,many,TRBJ1-2,NA,TGTGCCAGCAGCTTGGGGGGCGGCTACACCTTC,CASSLGGGYTF
TRBV12-3/TRBV12-4,14,few,TRBJ1-5,NA,TGTGCCAGCAGTCCGCAGGGCTACAATCAGCCCCAGCATTTT,CASSPQGYNQPQHF
TRBV20-1,17,many,TRBJ2-2,TRBD2,TGCAGTGCGCGACTAGCGGGGGGGACGTCGAACACCGGGGAGCTGTTTTTT,CSARLAGGTSNTGELFF
TRBV11-2,14,NA,TRBJ2-7,TRBD1,TGTGCCAGCAGCATGACAGGGGAACTTGGGGAGCAGTACTTC,CASSMTGELGEQYF
TRBV14,16,few,TRBJ2-1,NA,TGTGCCAGCAGCCAAGGAGTGTCAGGTGATTGGGATGAGCAGTTCTTC,CASSQGVSGDWDEQFF
TRBV20-1,14,NA,TRBJ1-5,TRBD1,TGCAGTGCCACCACAGGGGGGTTCGGGCAGCCCCAGCATTTT,CSATTGGFGQPQHF
TRBV4-2,15,NA,TRBJ2-7,TRBD2,TGTGCCAGCAGCCCGTCCCCGGGACTAGCCTACGAGCAGTACTTC,CASSPSPGLAYEQYF
TRBV5-1,19,NA,TRBJ2-1,TRBD2,TGCGCCAGCAGCTTTCAGAGGGCGAGGGCTAGCGGGATCAGAAATGAGCAGTTCTTC,CASSFQRARASGIRNEQFF
TRBV7-2,13,many,TRBJ2-1,NA,TGTGCCAGCAGCTTCGGACGTTACAATGAGCAGTTCTTC,CASSFGRYNEQFF
TRBV7-2,14,many,TRBJ2-3,TRBD2,TGCGCCAGCAGCCCCGGACTAGCAGCCGATACGCAGTATTTT,CASSPGLAADTQYF
TRBV7-2,12,NA,TRBJ2-1,TRBD1,TGTGCCAGCAGCACGCGGACAGGGAGGCAGTTCTTC,CASSTRTGRQFF
TRBV5-1,15,few,TRBJ2-7,NA,TGCGCCAGCAGCTTCGACTCATTAAGCTCCTACGAGCAGTACTTC,CASSFDSLSSYEQYF
TRBV5-5,18,NA,TRBJ2-1,TRBD2,TGTGCCAGCAGATTACGGTTGCTAGCGGGGGGGTCCTACAATGAGCAGTTCTTC,CASRLRLLAGGSYNEQFF
TRBV7-2,16,few,TRBJ2-7,TRBD2,TGTGCCAGCAGCTCCTCTGTGGCGGGAGTTTCCTACGAGCAGTACTTC,CASSSSVAGVSYEQYF
TRBV12-3/TRBV12-4,12,NA,TRBJ1-2,NA,TGTGCCAGCAGGGATGACTCGTATGGCTACACCTTC,CASRDDSYGYTF
TRBV5-5,17,NA,TRBJ2-7,TRBD2,TGTGCCAGCAGCTTGGCGCCCGGGACTAGCGTCTCCTACGAGCAGTACTTC,CASSLAPGTSVSYEQYF
TRBV2,14,NA,TRBJ2-1,NA,TGTGCCAGCAGCAGGGGGGGCATTGGGAATGAGCAGTTCTTC,CASSRGGIGNEQFF
TRBV12-3/TRBV12-4,15,few,TRBJ1-2,NA,TGTGCCAGCAGTTTAGTGGCCTCACGCGACTATGGCTACACCTTC,CASSLVASRDYGYTF
TRBV2,18,few,TRBJ2-7,TRBD1,TGTGCCAGCATGGAGGACAGGGGACTCGGAGCATTATCCTACGAGCAGTACTTC,CASMEDRGLGALSYEQYF
TRBV7-9,15,NA,TRBJ2-7,NA,TGTGCCAGCAGCTCAAGACGGGGACTCTCCTACGAGCAGTACTTC,CASSSRRGLSYEQYF
TRBV7-2,16,NA,TRBJ2-3,TRBD2,TGTGCCAGCAGCTTACGACTAGCGGGGGCCACAGATACGCAGTATTTT,CASSLRLAGATDTQYF
TRBV9,17,NA,TRBJ2-3,TRBD2,TGTGCCAGCAGCGTACTTGACGGGGGACTAGCGGGAGATACGCAGTATTTT,CASSVLDGGLAGDTQYF
TRBV7-2,15,few,TRBJ2-3,NA,TGTGCCAGCAGTCACCGGCCCAGTGACACAGATACGCAGTATTTT,CASSHRPSDTDTQYF
TRBV24-1,17,NA,TRBJ2-3,TRBD1,TGTGCCACCAGTGAGAAGACAGGGATCCCCCGCACAGATACGCAGTATTTT,CATSEKTGIPRTDTQYF
TRBV6-1,14,few,TRBJ2-7,NA,TGTGCCAGCAGTGAAAGGGGACCTACGTACGAGCAGTACTTC,CASSERGPTYEQYF
TRBV4-1,13,NA,TRBJ2-3,NA,TGCGCCAGCAGCCTTCGGACCCAAGATACGCAGTATTTT,CASSLRTQDTQYF
TRBV6-4,17,NA,TRBJ2-3,TRBD2,TGTGCCAGCAGCAATGGGACTAGCGGGGGAGGGACAGATACGCAGTATTTT,CASSNGTSGGGTDTQYF